The 11 T cell receptor beta chains reported below all come from one sample, sequenced in a study of cytomegalovirus exposure and HLA in healthy donors. Vbeta (60) and Jbeta (13) primers were used in the PCR. The data were produced by immunoSEQ multiplex PCR, yet TCRdb's version contains in-frame clones alone and is incomplete. The table has 95,000 to 110,000 clones, roughly a tenth seen once. Sequencing was performed on PBMCs. The receptors were sampled from a man aged 35 to 55 in good health and CMV-seropositive.

The chain recombines TRBV6-1 with TRBJ2-3; 15 bases line up with TRBD2. CDR1 and CDR2 (germline): MNHNS, SASEGT. CDR3 length equals 19 residues. V shed 4 bases, J shed 4 bases, and the junction held 12 bases outside the gene matches. Written as DNA, the CDR3 is TGTGCCAGCAGTGGAGGACTAGCGGGAGGGCCCTCCCGGGCAGATACGCAGTATTTT. It encodes CASSGGLAGGPSRADTQYF.

This chain joins TRBV28 and TRBJ2-7; TRBD2 agrees at 9 bases. This CDR3 comprises 15 residues. Germline V gene data show CDR1 as MDHEN and CDR2 as SYDVKM. The junction had 7 bases not matched to a gene; V was cut back by 3 bases and J by 4 bases. The CDR3: CASSFSSGSLYEQYF. The CDR3 DNA reads TGTGCCAGCAGTTTCAGTAGCGGGAGTTTGTACGAGCAGTACTTC.

This rearrangement joins TRBV5-1 to TRBJ2-3, with 8 bases aligning to TRBD1. The V gene end was trimmed by 0 bases and the J gene end by 1 base; junction bases not matched to a gene: 7. Germline values: CDR1 SGHRS, CDR2 YFSETQ. The CDR3 runs to 17 residues. The CDR3 protein is CASSLGGTGYRTDTQYF. The CDR3 DNA follows: TGCGCCAGCAGCTTGGGAGGGACAGGATATCGCACAGATACGCAGTATTTT.

As concerns this clone: Other DNA variants within this sample encode the same CDR3. The V call is TRBV4-2, the J call TRBJ2-4, with 14 bases that match TRBD2. The germline V gene encodes CDR1 LGHNA and CDR2 YNFKEQ. J was trimmed by 2 bases and V by 5 bases; bases with no gene match: 11. The CDR3 covers 19 residues. The CDR3 DNA sequence: TGTGCCAGCAGCGTACCGGGACTAGCGGGAGTCGTGACCAAAAACATTCAGTACTTC. The encoded protein is CASSVPGLAGVVTKNIQYF.

V and J are TRBV12-5 and TRBJ2-2; 9 bases line up with TRBD1. Germline assignment: CDR1 LGHNT and CDR2 FRNRAP. This CDR3 contains 17 residues. V trimming: 5 bases; J trimming: 3 bases; junction bases outside the gene matches: 10. The CDR3: CASGTPRDRVDTGELFF. The DNA for the CDR3 is TGTGCTAGTGGTACACCCCGGGACAGGGTCGACACCGGGGAGCTGTTTTTT.

This clone was counted only a few times. The chain carries TRBV6-1 and TRBJ2-5, with a tentative D call TRBD1 (5 bases). The J call may not be correct, given that the DNA end is closer to TRBJ2-7. The CDR3 loop spans 14 amino acids. Germline V gives CDR1 MNHNS, CDR2 SASEGT. The CDR3 DNA sequence: TGTGCCAGCAGTGAATCACCAGGGCGTTACGAGCAGTACTTC. Amino acids: CASSESPGRYEQYF.

This clone was picked up a small number of times. The V call is TRBV10-1, the J call TRBJ1-2; 7 nucleotides match TRBD1. The CDR3 is made up of 13 amino acids. Germline CDR1 and CDR2: WNHNN and SYGVQD (reference sequence). Trimming removed 6 bases from V and 5 bases from J; junction bases left unmatched: 6. Here the CDR3 reads CASSEDRTYGYTF. Here the CDR3 DNA reads TGCGCCAGCAGCGAGGACAGGACATATGGCTACACCTTC.

This clone was recorded a few times. V usage is TRBV4-1 and J usage is TRBJ2-3; the D is unclear. CDR3 size: 11 residues. CDR1 MGHRA and CDR2 YSYEKL come from the germline V gene. Trimming removed 3 bases from V and 8 bases from J, with 6 bases in between. The CDR3 reads CASSQSRTQYF. DNA of the CDR3: TGCGCCAGCAGCCAGTCGCGTACGCAGTATTTT.

This clone has more than one count but fewer than ten. The chain is built from TRBV28 and TRBJ2-4; D is ambiguous. This CDR3 has 15 residues. V was shortened by 7 bases and J by 0 bases, with 13 bases between the two germline ends. CDR1 is MDHEN and CDR2 is SYDVKM in the germline V gene. CDR3 region: CASTSRRRAKNIQYF. Written as DNA, the CDR3 is TGTGCCAGCACCTCCCGGCGGAGAGCCAAAAACATTCAGTACTTC.

V and J are TRBV27 and TRBJ2-2; maybe TRBD1 (6 bases). In germline, CDR1 is MNHEY, CDR2 SMNVEV (reference sequence). Trimming removed 6 bases at V and 6 bases at J, with 8 bases between. CDR3 length: 12 residues. CDR3: CASRQGPGELFF. The CDR3 nucleotides are TGTGCCAGCAGGCAGGGGCCCGGGGAGCTGTTTTTT.

This clone was recorded many times. Different DNA sequences within this sample yield the same CDR3. V usage is TRBV6-4 and J usage is TRBJ2-3; 10 nucleotides agree with TRBD2. CDR3 size: 15 residues. The V and J ends lost 3 bases and 7 bases, in that order; junction bases with no gene match: 7. CDR1 and CDR2 from the germline V gene are MRHNA and SNTAGT. The CDR3 sequence is CASSDLAGVAYTQYF. The DNA for the CDR3 is TGTGCCAGCAGTGATCTAGCGGGAGTTGCATATACGCAGTATTTT.